One and the same sample provided the 2 T cell receptor beta chains below, sequenced in a study of blood T cell repertoires in COVID-19. The assay was immunoSEQ multiplex PCR, and TCRdb's table has in-frame clones only and misses some. This sample yields roughly 120,000 clones, of which over 65% are seen a single time; roughly 6% belongs to the top ten. The specimen was peripheral blood. These receptors were taken from a man aged 70 or older with acute or convalescent COVID-19.

This clone was seen only once. The chain couples TRBV30 to TRBJ1-2, with D possibly TRBD1 on 6 matching bases. Looked up from germline, CDR1 is GTSNPN and CDR2 is SVGIG (reference sequence). This CDR3 is 12 amino acids long. The V and J ends lost 8 bases and 1 base respectively, with 11 bases between them. The CDR3, as DNA: TGTGCCGGAATGGACAGTAACTATGGCTACACCTTC. Its protein is CAGMDSNYGYTF. Full variable domain (rest looked up from reference TRBV30 and TRBJ1-2): SQTIHQWPATLVQPVGSPLSLECTVEGTSNPNLYWYRQAAGRGLQLLFYSVGIGQISSEVPQNLSASRPQDRQFILSSKKLLLSDSGFYLCAGMDSNYGYTFGSGTRLTVV.

The chain has TRBV7-2 and TRBJ2-5, with a possible D match to TRBD1 (8 bases). This CDR3 comprises 14 residues. The ends were cut back, 5 bases at V and 2 bases at J, with 12 bases in the middle. Per the germline V gene, CDR1 is SGHTA and CDR2 is FQGNSA. CDR3: CASSAQGGQETQYF. CDR3 DNA: TGTGCCAGCAGCGCACAGGGGGGGCAAGAGACCCAGTACTTC. The full variable domain, rest sourced from reference TRBV7-2 and TRBJ2-5, is GAGVSQSPSNKVTEKGKDVELRCDPISGHTALYWYRQSLGQGLEFLIYFQGNSAPDKSGLPSDRFSAERTGGSVSTLTIQRTQQEDSAVYLCASSAQGGQETQYFGPGTRLLVL.